This section outlines one TCR beta chain sequence together with its context. This clone occurred once. Which antigen it targets is not known. Base qualities were left out, and no much larger clone turns up one base away. Collaborating institutions collected whole blood in K2EDTA tubes following their own protocols. Collaborator samples were shipped for TCRbeta analysis as frozen whole blood, isolated PBMCs, or DNA extracted from either sample type. The germline V and J ends show losses of 3 bases and 8 bases respectively, and no gene match explains 6 bases of the junction. Reading from cysteine to phenylalanine, the CDR3 counts 13 amino acids. The sequence is cut down to CDR3 DNA, 39 bases in frame from base 1. CDR1 and CDR2 were assigned from the germline V gene (reference sequence) as SGHAT and FQDESV. The immunoSEQ Assay, a bias-controlled multiplex PCR, was used to amplify TCRbeta CDR3 regions from genomic DNA. As for the original processing: The number of nucleated cells in each sample was estimated from the amplification of reference gene primers within the assay. To quantify the absolute abundance of each unique TCRbeta CDR3 rearrangement, sequence reads were collapsed and filtered. Productive Simpson clonality was computed per sample as the square root of Simpson's diversity index over productive rearrangements. TCRdb holds this immuneACCESS table with in-frame rearrangements only. Some clones are missing; in checked studies, unresolved V genes explain under half, and the rest has no known cause. That table is the source of V, J and clone size, and D and trimming were worked out from the DNA. This sample comprises 150,000 or so clones, under 90% of them detected only once. The top ten constitute about 40% of the sample.

The record originates from a study of blood T cell repertoires in COVID-19 (dated by TCRdb to the early 2020s). For the study in its entirety: Samples covering the acute and convalescent phases of COVID-19 were provided by collaborators in the United States, Italy and Spain. The prospective study material was composed of cDNA or gDNA derived from T cells, B-cell-depleted T cells, or PBMCs. Deeply sampled blood TCRbeta repertoires from subjects exposed to, actively infected with, or recovered from COVID-19 were included in the dataset. A freely available public database, intended as a resource for researchers studying the immune response to SARS-CoV-2, is where the repertoires were released. Samples were obtained from the ongoing ImmuneRACE study (first 160 participants) and from 1,254 subjects provided by 6 global collaborators. Sample metadata almost always included a de-identified subject ID, COVID-19 status, age in years and sex. HLA class I and class II types, where available, came from metadata supplied by the sample provider rather than from assay-based typing.

What the work shows at the level of the full study, not this receptor alone: How much clinical and demographic metadata was included differed by source and by participant, and the metadata was provided uncurated.

Sequencing used peripheral blood. The source is a human donor in a cohort sampled during active COVID-19. This chain joins TRBV11-1 to TRBJ1-2, with 7 central nucleotides matching TRBD1. The CDR3 region reads CASSLTGNGGYTF. The DNA is TGTGCCAGCAGCTTGACAGGGAATGGAGGCTACACCTTC.